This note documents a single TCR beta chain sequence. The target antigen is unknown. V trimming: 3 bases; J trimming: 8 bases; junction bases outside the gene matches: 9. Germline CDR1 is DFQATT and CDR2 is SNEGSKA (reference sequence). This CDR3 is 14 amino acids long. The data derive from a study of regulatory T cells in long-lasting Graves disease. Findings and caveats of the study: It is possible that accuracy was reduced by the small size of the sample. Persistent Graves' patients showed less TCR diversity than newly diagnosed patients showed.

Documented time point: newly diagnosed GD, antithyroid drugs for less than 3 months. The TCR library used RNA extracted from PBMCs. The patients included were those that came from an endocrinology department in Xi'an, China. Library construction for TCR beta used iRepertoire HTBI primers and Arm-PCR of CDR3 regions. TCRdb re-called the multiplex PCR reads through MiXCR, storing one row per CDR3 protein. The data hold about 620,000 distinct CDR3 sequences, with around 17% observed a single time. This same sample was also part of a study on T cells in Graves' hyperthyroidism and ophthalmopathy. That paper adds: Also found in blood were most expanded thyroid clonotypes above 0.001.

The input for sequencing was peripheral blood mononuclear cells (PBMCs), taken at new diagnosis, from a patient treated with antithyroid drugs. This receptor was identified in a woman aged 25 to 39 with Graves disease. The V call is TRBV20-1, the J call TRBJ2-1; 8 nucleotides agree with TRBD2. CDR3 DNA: TGCAGTGCTAGTGTCCGGGAGGGCCCCGATGAGCAGTTCTTC. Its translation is CSASVREGPDEQFF.